These T cell receptor beta chains were read from a single sample in a study of metastatic and nonmetastatic thyroid tumors. Through MiXCR, TCRdb re-clonotyped the PCR reads. The table includes around 42,000 clones, 9.5% to 12% detected once. Sequencing was carried out using blood. All receptors derive from a female donor with papillary thyroid cancer or a benign thyroid nodule (not recorded which). Some clones in this sample may be carry-over from other donors' samples. The CDR3 runs from the conserved cysteine through the conserved F or W. A D gene is named only where the DNA matches it firmly. Expanded clones are given a class, and other clones once, few, many or no size at all.

TGTGCCAGCAGTGACAAGAGGGGCGGCTATGGCTACACCTTC CASSDKRGGYGYTF many TRBJ1-2 . TRBV6-4
TGCGCCAGCAGCTTGGCCTCAGCGGCAACTGAAGCTTTCTTT CASSLASAATEAFF many TRBJ1-1 . TRBV5-1
TGTGCCAGCATCCCAGGGTCGCACTATGGCTACACCTTC CASIPGSHYGYTF . TRBJ1-2 . TRBV27
TGCGCCAGCAGGGCTAGCGGATCCTACGAGCAGTACTTC CASRASGSYEQYF many TRBJ2-7 TRBD2 TRBV10-1
TGTGCCAGCAGCTTAGTACAGGGGGACTATGGCTACACCTTC CASSLVQGDYGYTF many TRBJ1-2 TRBD1 TRBV7-8
TGCGCCAGCAGACTAAGAGGGCAAGAGACCCAGTACTTC CASRLRGQETQYF . TRBJ2-5 . TRBV5-1
TGTGCCAGTAGTAACAACCGGGGGGGGGCGACCCAGTACTTC CASSNNRGGATQYF many TRBJ2-5 TRBD2 TRBV19
TGCGCCAGCAGCTTGGGGACTAACTCTAGGCATTTCTACGAGCAGTACTTC CASSLGTNSRHFYEQYF many TRBJ2-7 . TRBV5-1
TGTGCCAGCAGTACCCTAGCGCGCGCGGAAGGGCTCCACTCAGATACGCAGTATTTT CASSTLARAEGLHSDTQYF many TRBJ2-3 . TRBV6-4
TGCAGCCTTGTGGGTGACACAGATACGCAGTATTTT CSLVGDTDTQYF many TRBJ2-3 . TRBV29-1
TGTGCCAGCAGCTTGGGGAGGGCTCGTAGCGAGCAGTTCTTC CASSLGRARSEQFF many TRBJ2-1 TRBD2 TRBV7-8
TGCAGTGCTAGACGGACTAGCGGTGGAGGAGAGACCCAGTACTTC CSARRTSGGGETQYF many TRBJ2-5 TRBD2 TRBV20-1
TGTGCCAGTACCGGAGACAGGAATCAGCCCCAGCATTTT CASTGDRNQPQHF few TRBJ1-5 . TRBV19
TGCGCCAGCAGCCAAGATAGGCAGGGGGGAACTGAAGCTTTCTTT CASSQDRQGGTEAFF many TRBJ1-1 TRBD1 TRBV4-3
TGCGCCAGCAGCTTGGGACTAGCGGCTAACTCCTACAATGAGCAGTTCTTC CASSLGLAANSYNEQFF many TRBJ2-1 TRBD2 TRBV5-1
TGTGCCAGCAGCCAAGATTGGGGGATAGGTGGCTACACCTTC CASSQDWGIGGYTF many TRBJ1-2 . TRBV3-1
TGTGCCAGCAGCCAGCGGGACAGGTTCTATGGCAACACCTTC CASSQRDRFYGNTF few TRBJ1-2 TRBD1 TRBV4-2
TGTTCCACCAGCATATCTACAGACTCCTACGAGCGGTACTTT CSTSISTDSYERYF few TRBJ2-7 . TRBV15
TGTGCCAGCCCCCAAGGCGGCTATACTAGAGACTACGAGCAGTACTTC CASPQGGYTRDYEQYF many TRBJ2-7 . TRBV3-1
TGCAGTGCTATGGGGGAGAGCCGCTACACCTTC CSAMGESRYTF many TRBJ1-2 . TRBV20-1
TGTGCCAGCAGCCTGGGACTCGGCAATGAGCAGTTCTTC CASSLGLGNEQFF many TRBJ2-1 . TRBV7-2
TGTGCCAGCAGCTTGGTCCTGAGTGGCCAAGAGACCCAGTACTTC CASSLVLSGQETQYF many TRBJ2-5 . TRBV5-4